The sequence of this T cell receptor beta chain was determined in a study of blood T cell repertoires in COVID-19. Study information: PBMCs, B-cell-depleted T cells, or T cells were the source of the cDNA or gDNA that made up the material.

This CDR3 is 15 amino acids long. Trimming removed 2 bases from V and 6 bases from J; junction bases left unmatched: 8. Germline V gene data show CDR1 as SGHRS and CDR2 as YFSETQ. Using immunoSEQ multiplex PCR, the repertoire was profiled, and TCRdb retains in-frame clones only, with some absent. The table includes about 60,000 clones, about three quarters detected once. The chain joins TRBV5-1 to TRBJ2-1; 7 bases agree with TRBD1. Sequencing was performed on peripheral blood. This clonotype was sampled from a man aged 45-60 years with active or convalescent COVID-19. CDR3 sequence (DNA): TGCGCCAGCAGCTTTGGGGGCGCAGGGGGCAATGAGCAGTTCTTC. Its translation: CASSFGGAGGNEQFF.